This T cell receptor (beta chain) comes out of a study of blood T cell repertoires in COVID-19. Study overall: Acute and convalescent COVID-19 samples came from the United States, Italy and Spain. Sources were T cells, B-cell-depleted T cells, or PBMCs; the material itself was cDNA or gDNA.

Seattle patient enrollment occurred during active infection, with longitudinal follow-up thereafter. Source study methods: From reference gene primer amplification, estimates of nucleated cell counts were derived. Here immunoSEQ multiplex PCR was the method, and the copy in TCRdb shows in-frame clones only, minus some. The V and J calls and clone size were taken over from that table, and D and trimming were inferred from the DNA. The sample consists of 150,000 to 200,000 clones, about 76% of them appearing once. There are 15 residues in the CDR3. CDR1 and CDR2 from the germline V gene are SGHRS and YFSETQ. The V segment lost 2 bases and the J segment 2 bases; nucleotides outside the gene matches: 3.

This chain links TRBV5-1 with TRBJ1-3; 8 nucleotides match TRBD1. The receptor was isolated from a woman between 40 and 55 years old with COVID-19, enrolled during active disease. The sample was peripheral blood. For the CDR3, the DNA is TGCGCCAGCAGCTTTGGGACAGGAGCTGGAAACACCATATATTTT. Its translation: CASSFGTGAGNTIYF.